The T cell receptor beta chain under discussion was sequenced for a study of blood T cell repertoires in COVID-19. Study details: Samples came from the United States, Italy and Spain, spanning acute and convalescent COVID-19. Sample material is recorded as cDNA or gDNA derived from T cells, B-cell-depleted T cells, or PBMCs.

CDR3 size: 13 residues. CDR1 and CDR2 (germline): SQVTM, ANQGSEA. The ends lost 6 bases at V and 7 bases at J; junction bases unmatched: 8. As processed by the authors: Reference gene primer amplification yielded estimated nucleated cell counts. Method: immunoSEQ multiplex PCR; TCRdb's copy keeps in-frame clones and lacks some. V, J and clone size are taken as reported in that table, and D and trimming were inferred from the DNA itself. The sample shows some 250,000 clones, about 79% of them seen only once. The sample was peripheral blood. This TCR was sampled from an elderly woman with acute or convalescent COVID-19. The chain carries TRBV29-1 and TRBJ1-5; 8 bases align to TRBD1. The CDR3 nucleotides read TGCAGCGTCAAGGACAGGGCAGGACAGCCCCAGCATTTT. Translation: CSVKDRAGQPQHF.